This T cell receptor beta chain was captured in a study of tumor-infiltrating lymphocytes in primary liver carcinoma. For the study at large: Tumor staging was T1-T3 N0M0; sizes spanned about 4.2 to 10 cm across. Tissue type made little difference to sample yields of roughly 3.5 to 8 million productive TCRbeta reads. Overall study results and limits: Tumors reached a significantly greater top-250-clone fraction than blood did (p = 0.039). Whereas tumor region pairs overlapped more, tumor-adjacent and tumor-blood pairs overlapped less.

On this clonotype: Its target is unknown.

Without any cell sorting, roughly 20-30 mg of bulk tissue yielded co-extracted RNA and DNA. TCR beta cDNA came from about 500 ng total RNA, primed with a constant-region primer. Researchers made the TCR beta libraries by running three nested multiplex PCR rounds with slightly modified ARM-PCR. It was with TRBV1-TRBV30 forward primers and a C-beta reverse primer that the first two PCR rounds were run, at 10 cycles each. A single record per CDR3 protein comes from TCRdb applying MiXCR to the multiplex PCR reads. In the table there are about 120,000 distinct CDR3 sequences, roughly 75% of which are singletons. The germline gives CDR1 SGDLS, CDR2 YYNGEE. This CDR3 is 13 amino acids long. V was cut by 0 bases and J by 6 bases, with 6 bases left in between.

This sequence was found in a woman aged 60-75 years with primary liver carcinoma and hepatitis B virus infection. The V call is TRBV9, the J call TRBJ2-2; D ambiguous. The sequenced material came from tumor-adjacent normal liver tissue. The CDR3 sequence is CASSVEGAGELFF. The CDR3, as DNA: TGTGCCAGCAGCGTAGAGGGTGCCGGGGAGCTGTTTTTT. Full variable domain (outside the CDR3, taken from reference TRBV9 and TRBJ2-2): DSGVTQTPKHLITATGQRVTLRCSPRSGDLSVYWYQQSLDQGLQFLIQYYNGEERAKGNILERFSAQQFPDLHSELNLSSLELGDSALYFCASSVEGAGELFFGEGSRLTVL.